This note documents a single T cell receptor beta chain sequence. This sample was taken from a study of T cells in Graves' hyperthyroidism and ophthalmopathy. Study context: Pretreatment peripheral blood was obtained at initial diagnosis.

RNA transcripts served as the template for amplifying TCR beta CDR3 regions. The primer set for the first-round RT-PCR of the TCR CDR3 was HTBI. TCRdb independently ran MiXCR on the multiplex PCR reads; one entry per CDR3 protein. In the table there are around 290,000 distinct CDR3 sequences, roughly an eighth of which are singletons. Cells are PBMCs isolated from approximately 9.2 ml of fresh blood. Germline V gene data show CDR1 as SGHDT and CDR2 as YYEEEE. With V trimmed by 0 bases and J by 7 bases, 13 bases remained unmatched. This CDR3 region has 17 residues. Sequenced material: blood. This chain joins TRBV5-6 and TRBJ2-7; 10 bases map to TRBD1. The TCR originated in a woman aged 40-49 years with Graves' hyperthyroidism. Written as DNA, the CDR3 is TGTGCCAGCAGCTTGGCCGGGACAGGGGCTCGGCGGTGGGAGCAGTACTTC. It translates to CASSLAGTGARRWEQYF.